The TCR beta chain under discussion was sequenced for a study of somatic mutations in cytotoxic T cells in rheumatoid arthritis. Generated by immunoSEQ multiplex PCR, the TCRdb table keeps only in-frame clones and is missing some. Seen here are roughly 20,000 clones, approximately 80% observed once, and the top ten hold under 15%. Study-wide findings and caveats: CD8+ T cells showed clonality that did not differ significantly between patients with rheumatoid arthritis and age-matched healthy controls.

This clone was found once. Its antigen is undetermined. Positive magnetic bead selection, which isolated the CD4+ and CD8+ cells, was followed by a flow cytometry check of purity. The CDR3 consists of 16 residues. V dropped 0 bases and J dropped 0 bases, with 6 bases sitting between them. Germline-derived CDR1 and CDR2 are MGHRA and YSYEKL. Sequencing was carried out using CD8+ T cells sorted from blood. The chain links TRBV4-1 to TRBJ2-6, with D uncertain. This clonotype was obtained from an adult with rheumatoid arthritis. Here the CDR3 DNA reads TGCGCCAGCAGCCAAGAACGTTACTCTGGGGCCAACGTCCTGACTTTC. This gives the protein CASSQERYSGANVLTF.